This TCR beta chain was captured by sequencing in a study of CD8 T cells in Susac syndrome. Germline V gene sequence: CDR1 GTSNPN, CDR2 SVGIG (reference sequence). This CDR3 contains 11 residues. Trimming took 3 bases from V and 5 from J, leaving 6 bases between them. Reverse transcription of roughly 0.5 to 1 ug RNA was carried out with random hexamers. The method of amplification for TCR beta CDR3 was immunoSEQ multiplex PCR, covering 54 Vbeta and 13 Jbeta. Each CDR3 protein gets one entry after TCRdb re-called the immunoSEQ multiplex PCR reads with MiXCR. The sample gives about 110,000 distinct CDR3 sequences, approximately 96% of which show up once; 0.096% is in the top ten.

The chain recombines TRBV30 with TRBJ2-3; D is unclear. This clonotype was sampled from a human donor in good health. Material for sequencing was CD4+ T cells from PBMCs. The CDR3 DNA reads TGTGCCTGGAGAGACAAAGATACGCAGTATTTT. This sequence encodes CAWRDKDTQYF.